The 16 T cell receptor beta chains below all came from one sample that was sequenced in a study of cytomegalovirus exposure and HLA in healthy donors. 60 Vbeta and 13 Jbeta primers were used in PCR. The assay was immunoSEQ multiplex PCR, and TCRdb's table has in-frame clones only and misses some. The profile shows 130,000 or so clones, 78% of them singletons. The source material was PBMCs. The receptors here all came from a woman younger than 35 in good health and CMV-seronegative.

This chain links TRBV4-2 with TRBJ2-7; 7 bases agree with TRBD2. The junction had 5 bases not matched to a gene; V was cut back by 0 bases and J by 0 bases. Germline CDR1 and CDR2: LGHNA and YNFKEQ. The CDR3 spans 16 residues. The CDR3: CASSQDWGGDSYEQYF. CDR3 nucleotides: TGTGCCAGCAGCCAAGATTGGGGAGGGGACTCCTACGAGCAGTACTTC.

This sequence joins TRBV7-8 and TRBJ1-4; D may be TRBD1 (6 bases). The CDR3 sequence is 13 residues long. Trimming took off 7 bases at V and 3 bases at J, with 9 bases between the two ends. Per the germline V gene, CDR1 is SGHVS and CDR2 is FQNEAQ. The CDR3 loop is CASTRQANEKLFF. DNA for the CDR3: TGTGCCAGCACCCGACAGGCTAATGAAAAACTGTTTTTT. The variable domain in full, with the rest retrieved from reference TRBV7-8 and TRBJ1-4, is GAGVSQSPRYKVAKRGQDVALRCDPISGHVSLFWYQQALGQGPEFLTYFQNEAQLDKSGLPSDRFFAERPEGSVSTLKIQRTQQEDSAVYLCASTRQANEKLFFGSGTQLSVL.

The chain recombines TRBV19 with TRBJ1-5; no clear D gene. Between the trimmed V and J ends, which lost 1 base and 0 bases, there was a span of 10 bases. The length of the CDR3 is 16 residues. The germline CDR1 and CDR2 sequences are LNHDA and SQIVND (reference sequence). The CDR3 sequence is CASSIVGGYSNQPQHF. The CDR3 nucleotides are TGTGCCAGTAGTATAGTGGGAGGATATAGCAATCAGCCCCAGCATTTT.

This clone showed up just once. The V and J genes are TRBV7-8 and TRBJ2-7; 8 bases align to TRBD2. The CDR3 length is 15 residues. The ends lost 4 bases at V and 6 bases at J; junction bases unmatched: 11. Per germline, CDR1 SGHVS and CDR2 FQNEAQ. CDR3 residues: CASSSPGGLNSEQYF. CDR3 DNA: TGTGCCAGCAGCTCCCCGGGGGGGCTCAATTCCGAGCAGTACTTC.

CDR3 sequence: CASTAAGSGYNEQFF. Written as DNA, the CDR3 is TGTGCCAGCACCGCCGCCGGGAGCGGATACAATGAGCAGTTCTTC. The V call is TRBV6-6, the J call TRBJ2-1, with D perhaps TRBD2 (6 bases). V lost 7 bases and J lost 4, with 17 bases in between. Per germline, CDR1 MNHNY and CDR2 SVGAGI (reference sequence). The CDR3 length is 15 residues.

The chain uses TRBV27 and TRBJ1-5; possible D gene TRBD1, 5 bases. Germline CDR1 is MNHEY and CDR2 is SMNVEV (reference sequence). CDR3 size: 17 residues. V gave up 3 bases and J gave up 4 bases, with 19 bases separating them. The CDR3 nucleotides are TGTGCCAGCAGTTTCCTTAACTTCGGCAGGGTTAATCAGCCCCAGCATTTT. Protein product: CASSFLNFGRVNQPQHF.

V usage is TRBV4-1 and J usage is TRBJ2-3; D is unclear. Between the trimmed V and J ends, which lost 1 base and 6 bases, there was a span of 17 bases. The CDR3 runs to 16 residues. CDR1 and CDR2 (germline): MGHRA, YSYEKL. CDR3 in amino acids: CASSQVDLLVTDTQYF. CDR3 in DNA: TGCGCCAGCAGCCAAGTAGATCTTCTAGTAACCGATACGCAGTATTTT.

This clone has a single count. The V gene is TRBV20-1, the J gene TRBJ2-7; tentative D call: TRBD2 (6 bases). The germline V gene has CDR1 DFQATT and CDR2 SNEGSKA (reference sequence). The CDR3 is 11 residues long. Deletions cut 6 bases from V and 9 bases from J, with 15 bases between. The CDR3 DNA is TGCAGTGCAACCGGGACTTCGCGGCAGTACTTC. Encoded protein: CSATGTSRQYF.

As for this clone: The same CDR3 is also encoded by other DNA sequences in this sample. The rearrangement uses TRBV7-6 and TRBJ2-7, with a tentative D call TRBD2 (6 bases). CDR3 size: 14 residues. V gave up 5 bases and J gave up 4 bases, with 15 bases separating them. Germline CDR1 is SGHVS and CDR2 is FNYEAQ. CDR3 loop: CASSKREAAYEQYF. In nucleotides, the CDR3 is TGTGCCAGCAGCAAAAGGGAGGCGGCATACGAGCAGTACTTC.

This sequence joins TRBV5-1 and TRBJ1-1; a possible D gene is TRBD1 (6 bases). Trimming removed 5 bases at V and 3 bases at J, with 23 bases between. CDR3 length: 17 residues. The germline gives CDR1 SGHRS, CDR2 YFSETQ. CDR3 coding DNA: TGCGCCAGCAGATACCCTGACAGGACCCTCGGGGACACTGAAGCTTTCTTT. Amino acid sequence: CASRYPDRTLGDTEAFF. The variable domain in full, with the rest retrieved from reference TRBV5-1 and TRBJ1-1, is KAGVTQTPRYLIKTRGQQVTLSCSPISGHRSVSWYQQTPGQGLQFLFEYFSETQRNKGNFPGRFSGRQFSNSRSEMNVSTLELGDSALYLCASRYPDRTLGDTEAFFGQGTRLTVV.

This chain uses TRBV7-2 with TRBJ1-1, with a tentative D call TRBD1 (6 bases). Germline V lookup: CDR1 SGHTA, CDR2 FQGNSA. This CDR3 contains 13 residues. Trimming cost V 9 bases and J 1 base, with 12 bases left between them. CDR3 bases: TGTGCCAGTGGCCGGGACACGAACACTGAAGCTTTCTTT. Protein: CASGRDTNTEAFF.

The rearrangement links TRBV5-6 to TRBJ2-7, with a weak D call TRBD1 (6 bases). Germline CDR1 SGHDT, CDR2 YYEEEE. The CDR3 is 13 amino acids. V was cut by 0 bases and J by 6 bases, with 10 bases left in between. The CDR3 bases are TGTGCCAGCAGCTTGGCGACACAGGGCGAGCAGTACTTC. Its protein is CASSLATQGEQYF. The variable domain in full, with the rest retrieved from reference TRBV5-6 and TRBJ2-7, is DAGVTQSPTHLIKTRGQQVTLRCSPKSGHDTVSWYQQALGQGPQFIFQYYEEEERQRGNFPDRFSGHQFPNYSSELNVNALLLGDSALYLCASSLATQGEQYFGPGTRLTVT.

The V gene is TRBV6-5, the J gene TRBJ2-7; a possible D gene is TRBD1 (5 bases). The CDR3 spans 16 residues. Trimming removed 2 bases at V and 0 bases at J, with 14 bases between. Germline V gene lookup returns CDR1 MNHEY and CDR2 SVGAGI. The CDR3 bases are TGTGCCAGCAGTTACCGTGCTGGGGCCAGCTCCTACGAGCAGTACTTC. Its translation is CASSYRAGASSYEQYF.

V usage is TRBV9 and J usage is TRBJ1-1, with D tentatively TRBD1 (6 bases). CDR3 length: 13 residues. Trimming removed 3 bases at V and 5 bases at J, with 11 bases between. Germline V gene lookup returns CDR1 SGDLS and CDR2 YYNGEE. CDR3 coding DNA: TGTGCCAGCAGCGGAGGGGGTTGGACTGAAGCTTTCTTT. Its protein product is CASSGGGWTEAFF.

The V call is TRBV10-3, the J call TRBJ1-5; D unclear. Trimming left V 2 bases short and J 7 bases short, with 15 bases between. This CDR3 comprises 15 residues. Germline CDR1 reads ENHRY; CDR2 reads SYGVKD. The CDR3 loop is CAISEVRGSEQPQHF. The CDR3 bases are TGTGCCATCAGTGAGGTCCGGGGATCGGAGCAGCCCCAGCATTTT.

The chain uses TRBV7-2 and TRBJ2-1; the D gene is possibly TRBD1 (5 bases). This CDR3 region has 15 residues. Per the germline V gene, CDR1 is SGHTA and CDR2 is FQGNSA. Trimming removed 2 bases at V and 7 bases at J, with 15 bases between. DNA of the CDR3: TGTGCCAGCAGCTTAATCTCCCAGGGAACGAATGAGCAGTTCTTC. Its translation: CASSLISQGTNEQFF.